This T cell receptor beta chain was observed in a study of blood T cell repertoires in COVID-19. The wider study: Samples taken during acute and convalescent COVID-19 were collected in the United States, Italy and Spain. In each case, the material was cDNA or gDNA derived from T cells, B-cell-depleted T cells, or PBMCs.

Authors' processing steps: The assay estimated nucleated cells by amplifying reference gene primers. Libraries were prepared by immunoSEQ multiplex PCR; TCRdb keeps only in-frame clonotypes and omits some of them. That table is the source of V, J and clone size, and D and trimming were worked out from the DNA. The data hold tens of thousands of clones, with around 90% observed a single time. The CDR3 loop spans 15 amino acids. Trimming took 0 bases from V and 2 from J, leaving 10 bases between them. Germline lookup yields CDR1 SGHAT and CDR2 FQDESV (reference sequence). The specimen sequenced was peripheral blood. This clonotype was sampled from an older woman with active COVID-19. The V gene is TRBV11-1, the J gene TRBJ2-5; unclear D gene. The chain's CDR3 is CASSLAVGHQETQYF. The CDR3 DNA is TGTGCCAGCAGCTTAGCGGTGGGCCATCAAGAGACCCAGTACTTC.